This T cell receptor (beta chain) was sequenced in a study of STAT5B mutations in CD4+ large granular lymphocyte leukemia. Produced via immunoSEQ multiplex PCR; TCRdb's table is partial and in-frame only. The sample contains roughly 29,000 clones, under 80% of which appear only once. CDR3 length: 14 amino acids. V lost 7 bases and J lost 4; bases outside the gene matches: 4. Germline loops: CDR1 LNHDA, CDR2 SQIVND (reference sequence). The source of this sequence is a human donor in good health. Specimen: CD4+ T cells from blood buffy coats. The J gene is TRBJ2-2, the V gene TRBV19, with TRBD2 identical over 9 bases. CDR3 amino acids: CASTRTSVTGELFF. The CDR3 bases are TGTGCCAGTACCCGGACTAGCGTCACCGGGGAGCTGTTTTTT.